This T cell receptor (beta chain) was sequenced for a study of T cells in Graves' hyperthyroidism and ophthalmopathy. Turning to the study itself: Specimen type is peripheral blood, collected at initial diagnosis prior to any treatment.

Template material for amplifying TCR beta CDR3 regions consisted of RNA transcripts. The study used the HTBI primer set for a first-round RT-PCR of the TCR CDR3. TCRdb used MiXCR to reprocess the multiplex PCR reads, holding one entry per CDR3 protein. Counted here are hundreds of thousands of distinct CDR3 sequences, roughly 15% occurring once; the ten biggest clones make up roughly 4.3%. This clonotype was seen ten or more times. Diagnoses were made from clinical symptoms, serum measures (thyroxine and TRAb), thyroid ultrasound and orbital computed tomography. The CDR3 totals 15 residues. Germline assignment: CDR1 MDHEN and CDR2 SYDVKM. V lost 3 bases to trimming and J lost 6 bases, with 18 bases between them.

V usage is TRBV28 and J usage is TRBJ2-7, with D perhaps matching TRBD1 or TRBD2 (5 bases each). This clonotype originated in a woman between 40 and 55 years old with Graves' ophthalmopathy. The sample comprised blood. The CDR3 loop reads CASSFLRGALREQYF. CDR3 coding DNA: TGTGCCAGCAGTTTCTTGAGGGGCGCTCTACGCGAGCAGTACTTC.